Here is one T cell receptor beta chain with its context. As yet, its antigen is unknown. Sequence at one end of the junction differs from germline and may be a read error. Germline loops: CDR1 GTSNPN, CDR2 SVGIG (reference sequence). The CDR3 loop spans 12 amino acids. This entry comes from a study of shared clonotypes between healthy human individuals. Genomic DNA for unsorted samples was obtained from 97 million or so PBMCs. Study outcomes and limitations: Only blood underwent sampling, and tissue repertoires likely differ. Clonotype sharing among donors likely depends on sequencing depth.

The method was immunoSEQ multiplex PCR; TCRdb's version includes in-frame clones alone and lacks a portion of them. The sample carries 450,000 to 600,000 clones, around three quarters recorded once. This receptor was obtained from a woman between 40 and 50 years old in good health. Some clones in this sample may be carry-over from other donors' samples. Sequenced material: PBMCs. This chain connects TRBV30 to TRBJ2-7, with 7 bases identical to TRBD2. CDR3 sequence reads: CAWSREVYGQYF. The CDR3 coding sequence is TGTGCCTGGAGCCGGGAGGTCTACGGGCAGTACTTC.